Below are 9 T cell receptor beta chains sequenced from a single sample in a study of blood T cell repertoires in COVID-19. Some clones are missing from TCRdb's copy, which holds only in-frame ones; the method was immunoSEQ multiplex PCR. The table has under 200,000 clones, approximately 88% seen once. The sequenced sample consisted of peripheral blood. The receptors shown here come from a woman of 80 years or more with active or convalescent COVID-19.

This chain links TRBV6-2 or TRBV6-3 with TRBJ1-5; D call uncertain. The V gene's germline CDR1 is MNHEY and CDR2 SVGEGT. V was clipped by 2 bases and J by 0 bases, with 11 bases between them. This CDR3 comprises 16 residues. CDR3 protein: CASSYGQVYSNQPQHF. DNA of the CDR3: TGTGCCAGCAGTTACGGGCAGGTTTATAGCAATCAGCCCCAGCATTTT.

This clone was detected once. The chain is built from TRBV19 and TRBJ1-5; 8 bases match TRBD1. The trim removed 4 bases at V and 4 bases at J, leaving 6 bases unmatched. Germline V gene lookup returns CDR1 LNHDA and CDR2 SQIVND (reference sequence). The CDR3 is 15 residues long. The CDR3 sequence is CASSSDRGENQPQHF. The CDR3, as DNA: TGTGCCAGTAGTAGCGACAGGGGAGAAAATCAGCCCCAGCATTTT.

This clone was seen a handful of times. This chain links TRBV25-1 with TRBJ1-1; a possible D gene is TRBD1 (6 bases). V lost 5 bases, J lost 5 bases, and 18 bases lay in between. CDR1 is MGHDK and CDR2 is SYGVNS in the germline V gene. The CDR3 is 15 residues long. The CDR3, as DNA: TGTGCCAGCAGTAAGCCTTTAGGGGGATTGACTGAAGCTTTCTTT. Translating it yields CASSKPLGGLTEAFF.

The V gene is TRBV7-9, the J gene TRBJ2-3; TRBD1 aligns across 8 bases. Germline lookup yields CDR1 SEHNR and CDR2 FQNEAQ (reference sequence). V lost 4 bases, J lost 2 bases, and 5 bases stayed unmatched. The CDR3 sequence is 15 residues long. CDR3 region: CASSSLTGATDTQYF. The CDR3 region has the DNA TGTGCCAGCAGCTCTCTGACAGGGGCCACAGATACGCAGTATTTT.

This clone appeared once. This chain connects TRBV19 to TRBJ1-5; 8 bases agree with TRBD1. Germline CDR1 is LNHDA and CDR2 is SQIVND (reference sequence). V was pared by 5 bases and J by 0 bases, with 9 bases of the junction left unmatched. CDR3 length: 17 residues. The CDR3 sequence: CASSPIDRGYSNQPQHF. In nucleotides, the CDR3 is TGTGCCAGTAGTCCAATCGACAGGGGTTATAGCAATCAGCCCCAGCATTTT.

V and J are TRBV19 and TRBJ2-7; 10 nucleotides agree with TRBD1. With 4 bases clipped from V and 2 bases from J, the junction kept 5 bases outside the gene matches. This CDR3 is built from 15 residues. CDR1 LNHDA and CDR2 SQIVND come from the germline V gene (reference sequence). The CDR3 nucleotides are TGTGCCAGTAGTAGGTTTGGACAGGGGGCCTACGAGCAGTACTTC. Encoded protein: CASSRFGQGAYEQYF.

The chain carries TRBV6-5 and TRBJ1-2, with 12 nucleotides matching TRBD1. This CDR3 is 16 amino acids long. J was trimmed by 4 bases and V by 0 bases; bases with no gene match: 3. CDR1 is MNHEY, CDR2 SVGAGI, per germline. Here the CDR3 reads CASSYSGTGGGYGYTF. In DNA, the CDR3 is TGTGCCAGCAGTTACTCCGGGACAGGGGGCGGCTATGGCTACACCTTC.

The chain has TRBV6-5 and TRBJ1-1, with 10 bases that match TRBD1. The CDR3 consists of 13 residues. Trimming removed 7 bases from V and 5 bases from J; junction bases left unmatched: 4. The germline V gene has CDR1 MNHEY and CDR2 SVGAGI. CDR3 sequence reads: CASKGQGVTEAFF. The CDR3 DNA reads TGTGCCAGCAAAGGACAGGGGGTAACTGAAGCTTTCTTT.

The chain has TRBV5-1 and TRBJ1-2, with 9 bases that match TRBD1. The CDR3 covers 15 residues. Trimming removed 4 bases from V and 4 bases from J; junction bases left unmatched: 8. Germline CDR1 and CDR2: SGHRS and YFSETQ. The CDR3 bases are TGCGCCAGCAGCAGTGACACAGGGGGCGGCTATGGCTACACCTTC. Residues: CASSSDTGGGYGYTF.